The clone carrying this T cell receptor (beta chain) was observed a handful of times. What it binds is unknown. The sample comes from a study of blood T cells in healthy people across ages. General study points: Observed TCR beta diversity showed a strong correlation with the percentage of naive T cells as measured by flow cytometry.

Primed by a sample-barcoded 5' primer and a J-beta primer mix, a second PCR proceeded for about 7 to 11 cycles. Each CDR3 protein gets one entry after TCRdb re-called the 5' RACE reads with MiXCR. The sample has about 1.7 million distinct CDR3 sequences; 28% are singletons. Germline CDR1 reads MNHNY; CDR2 reads SVGAGI (reference sequence). Trimming pared 4 bases from V and 8 bases from J, leaving 14 bases between. This CDR3 has 13 amino acids. Extraction of total RNA produced a minimum of 5 micrograms from each sample. This TCR derives from a woman aged 30 to 39 in good health. Material for sequencing was blood. This rearrangement joins TRBV6-6 to TRBJ1-1; D is perhaps TRBD1 (6 bases). The CDR3 reads CASSFRIGGEAFF. The CDR3 coding sequence is TGTGCCAGCAGTTTCCGGATAGGGGGGGAAGCTTTCTTT.